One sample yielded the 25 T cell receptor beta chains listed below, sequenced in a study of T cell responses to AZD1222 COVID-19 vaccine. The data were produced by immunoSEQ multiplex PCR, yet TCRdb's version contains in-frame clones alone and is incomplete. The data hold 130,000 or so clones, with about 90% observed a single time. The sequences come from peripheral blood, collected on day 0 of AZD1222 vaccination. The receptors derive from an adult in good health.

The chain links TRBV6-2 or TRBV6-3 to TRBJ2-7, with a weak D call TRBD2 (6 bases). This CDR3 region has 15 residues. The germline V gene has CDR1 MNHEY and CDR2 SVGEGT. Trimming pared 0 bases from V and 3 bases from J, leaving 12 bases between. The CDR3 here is CASSYSGAGYYEQYV. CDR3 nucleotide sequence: TGTGCCAGCAGTTACTCGGGAGCGGGTTACTACGAGCAGTACGTC.

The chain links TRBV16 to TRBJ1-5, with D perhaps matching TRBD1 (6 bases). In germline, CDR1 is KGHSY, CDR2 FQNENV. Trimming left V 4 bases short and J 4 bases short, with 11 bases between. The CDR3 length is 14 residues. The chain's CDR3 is CASSLQGGNQPQHF. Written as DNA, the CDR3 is TGTGCCAGCAGCCTACAGGGTGGGAATCAGCCCCAGCATTTT. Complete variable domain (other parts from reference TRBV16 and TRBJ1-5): GEEVAQTPKHLVRGEGQKAKLYCAPIKGHSYVFWYQQVLKNEFKFLISFQNENVFDETGMPKERFSAKCLPNSPCSLEIQATKLEDSAVYFCASSLQGGNQPQHFGDGTRLSIL.

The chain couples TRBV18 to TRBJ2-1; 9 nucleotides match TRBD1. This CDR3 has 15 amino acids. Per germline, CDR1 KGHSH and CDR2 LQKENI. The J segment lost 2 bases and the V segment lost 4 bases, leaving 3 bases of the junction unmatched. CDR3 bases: TGTGCCAGCTCACTAGGGACAGGGACCTACAATGAGCAGTTCTTC. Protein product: CASSLGTGTYNEQFF.

The CDR3 DNA reads TGTGCCTGGAGGGGGGGTAAAGTTAAGTACACTGAAGCTTTCTTT. It specifies CAWRGGKVKYTEAFF. The chain is built from TRBV30 and TRBJ1-1; D is perhaps TRBD1 (5 bases). V shed 3 bases and J shed 3 bases, with 17 bases lying between them. The V gene's germline CDR1 is GTSNPN and CDR2 SVGIG (reference sequence). This CDR3 contains 15 residues.

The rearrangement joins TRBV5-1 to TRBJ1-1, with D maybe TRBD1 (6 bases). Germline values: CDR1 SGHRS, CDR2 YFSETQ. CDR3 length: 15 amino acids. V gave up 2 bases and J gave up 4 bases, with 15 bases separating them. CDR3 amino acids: CASSFTTTGTTEAFF. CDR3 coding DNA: TGCGCCAGCAGCTTCACGACCACAGGGACCACTGAAGCTTTCTTT.

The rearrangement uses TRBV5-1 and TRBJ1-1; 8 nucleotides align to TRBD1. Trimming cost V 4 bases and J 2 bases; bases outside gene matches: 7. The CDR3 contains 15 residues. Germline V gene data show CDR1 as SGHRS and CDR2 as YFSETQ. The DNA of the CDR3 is TGCGCCAGCAGCCTTAAGACAGGGGTAAACACTGAAGCTTTCTTT. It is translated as CASSLKTGVNTEAFF.

The CDR3 sequence: CASSEGLAGGSTQYF. The CDR3 coding sequence is TGTGCCAGTAGTGAGGGACTAGCGGGGGGATCTACGCAGTATTTT. The rearrangement uses TRBV19 and TRBJ2-3, with TRBD2 identical over 15 bases. J lost 8 bases, V lost 5 bases, and 5 bases had no gene match. The V gene's germline CDR1 is LNHDA and CDR2 SQIVND (reference sequence). The CDR3 is 15 amino acids.

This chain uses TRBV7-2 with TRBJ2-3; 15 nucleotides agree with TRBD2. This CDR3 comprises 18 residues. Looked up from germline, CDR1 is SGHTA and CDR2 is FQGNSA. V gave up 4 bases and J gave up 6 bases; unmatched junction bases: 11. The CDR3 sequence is CASSSPGTSGGIWDTQYF. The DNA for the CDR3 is TGTGCCAGCAGCTCTCCCGGGACTAGCGGGGGGATCTGGGATACGCAGTATTTT. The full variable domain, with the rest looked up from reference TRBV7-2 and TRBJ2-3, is GAGVSQSPSNKVTEKGKDVELRCDPISGHTALYWYRQSLGQGLEFLIYFQGNSAPDKSGLPSDRFSAERTGGSVSTLTIQRTQQEDSAVYLCASSSPGTSGGIWDTQYFGPGTRLTVL.

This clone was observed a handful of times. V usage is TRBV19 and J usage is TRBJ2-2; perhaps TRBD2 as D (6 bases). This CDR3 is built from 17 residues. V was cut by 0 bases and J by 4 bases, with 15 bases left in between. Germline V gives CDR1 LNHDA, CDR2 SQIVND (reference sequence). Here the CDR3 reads CASSIDRGGGPTGELFF. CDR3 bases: TGTGCCAGTAGTATAGATCGAGGAGGAGGGCCCACCGGGGAGCTGTTTTTT.

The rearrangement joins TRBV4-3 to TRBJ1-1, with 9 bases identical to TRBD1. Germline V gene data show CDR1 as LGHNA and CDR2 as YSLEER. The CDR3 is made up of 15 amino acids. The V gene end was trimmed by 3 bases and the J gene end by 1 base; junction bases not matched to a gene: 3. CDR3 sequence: CASSHSGQGNTEAFF. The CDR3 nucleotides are TGCGCCAGCAGCCACTCGGGACAGGGGAACACTGAAGCTTTCTTT.

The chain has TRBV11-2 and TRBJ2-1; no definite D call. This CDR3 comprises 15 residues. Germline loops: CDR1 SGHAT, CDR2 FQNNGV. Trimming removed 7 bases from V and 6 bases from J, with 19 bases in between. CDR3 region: CASTTLFQKVNEQFF. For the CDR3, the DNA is TGTGCCAGCACTACATTATTTCAGAAGGTCAATGAGCAGTTCTTC.

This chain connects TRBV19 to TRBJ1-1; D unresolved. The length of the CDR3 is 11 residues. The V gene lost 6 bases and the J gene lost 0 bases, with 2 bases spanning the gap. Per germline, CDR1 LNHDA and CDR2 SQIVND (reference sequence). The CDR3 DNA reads TGTGCCAGTAGCCTGAACACTGAAGCTTTCTTT. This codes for CASSLNTEAFF.

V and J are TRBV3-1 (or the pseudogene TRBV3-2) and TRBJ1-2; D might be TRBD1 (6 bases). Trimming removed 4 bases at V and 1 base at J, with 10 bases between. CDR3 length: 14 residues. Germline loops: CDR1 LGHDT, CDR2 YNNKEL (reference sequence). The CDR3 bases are TGTGCCAGCAGCCTAAAGGGGGTTAACTATGGCTACACCTTC. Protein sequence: CASSLKGVNYGYTF.

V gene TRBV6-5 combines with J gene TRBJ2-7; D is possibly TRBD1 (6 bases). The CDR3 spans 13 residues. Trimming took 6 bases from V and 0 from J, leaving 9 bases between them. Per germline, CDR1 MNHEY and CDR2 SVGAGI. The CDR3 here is CASRDSSSYEQYF. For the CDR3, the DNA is TGTGCCAGCAGGGACAGTAGCTCCTACGAGCAGTACTTC.

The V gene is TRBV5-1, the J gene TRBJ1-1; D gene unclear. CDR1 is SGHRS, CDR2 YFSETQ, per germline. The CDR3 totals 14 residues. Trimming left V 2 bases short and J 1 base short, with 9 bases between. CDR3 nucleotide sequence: TGCGCCAGCAGCTTAAACCCAGCGAACACTGAAGCTTTCTTT. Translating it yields CASSLNPANTEAFF.

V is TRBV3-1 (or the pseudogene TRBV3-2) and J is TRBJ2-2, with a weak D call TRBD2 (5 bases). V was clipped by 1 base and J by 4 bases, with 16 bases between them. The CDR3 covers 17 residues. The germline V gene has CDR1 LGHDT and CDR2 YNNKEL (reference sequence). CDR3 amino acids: CASSQGLMRVRTGELFF. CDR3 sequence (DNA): TGTGCCAGCAGCCAAGGGCTGATGAGGGTGCGCACCGGGGAGCTGTTTTTT.

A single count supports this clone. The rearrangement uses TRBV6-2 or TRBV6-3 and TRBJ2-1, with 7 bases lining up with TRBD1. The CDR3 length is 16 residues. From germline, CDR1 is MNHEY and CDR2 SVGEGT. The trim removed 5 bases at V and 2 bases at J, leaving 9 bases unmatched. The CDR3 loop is CASSPLVGGPYNEQFF. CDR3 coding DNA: TGTGCCAGCAGTCCCCTGGTAGGGGGCCCCTACAATGAGCAGTTCTTC.

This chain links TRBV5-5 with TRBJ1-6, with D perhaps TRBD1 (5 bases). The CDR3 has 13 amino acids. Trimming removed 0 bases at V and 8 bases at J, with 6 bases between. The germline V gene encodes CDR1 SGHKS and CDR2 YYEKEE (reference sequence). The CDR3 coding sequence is TGTGCCAGCAGCTTGGGGGGGGATTCACCCCTCCACTTT. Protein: CASSLGGDSPLHF.

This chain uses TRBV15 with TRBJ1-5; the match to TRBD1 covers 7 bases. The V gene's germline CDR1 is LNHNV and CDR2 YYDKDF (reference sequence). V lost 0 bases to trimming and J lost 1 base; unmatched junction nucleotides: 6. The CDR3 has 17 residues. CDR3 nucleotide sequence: TGTGCCACCAGCAGAGATCCAGCGACAGGGAGCAATCAGCCCCAGCATTTT. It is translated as CATSRDPATGSNQPQHF.

The CDR3 sequence: CATRQSYSNQPQHF. The CDR3 nucleotides read TGTGCCACCCGACAGTCGTATAGCAATCAGCCCCAGCATTTT. The V call is TRBV2, the J call TRBJ1-5, with D tentatively TRBD1 (5 bases). Germline loops: CDR1 SNHLY, CDR2 FYNNEI. This CDR3 is 14 amino acids long. The V end lost 10 bases, the J end lost 0 bases, and 13 bases lay between the germline ends.

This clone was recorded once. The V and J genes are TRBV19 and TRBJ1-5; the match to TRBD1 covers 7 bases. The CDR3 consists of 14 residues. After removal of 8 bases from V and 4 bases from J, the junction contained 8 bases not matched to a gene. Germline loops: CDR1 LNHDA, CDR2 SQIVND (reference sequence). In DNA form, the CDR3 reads TGTGCCAGTTCAGGGACAGCACTTAATCAGCCCCAGCATTTT. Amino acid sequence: CASSGTALNQPQHF. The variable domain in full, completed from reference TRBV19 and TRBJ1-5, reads DGGITQSPKYLFRKEGQNVTLSCEQNLNHDAMYWYRQDPGQGLRLIYYSQIVNDFQKGDIAEGYSVSREKKESFPLTVTSAQKNPTAFYLCASSGTALNQPQHFGDGTRLSIL.

The CDR3 loop is CAWSASGRIQYF. CDR3 sequence (DNA): TGTGCCTGGAGTGCTAGCGGTAGGATTCAGTACTTC. The V gene is TRBV30, the J gene TRBJ2-4; 7 bases align to TRBD2. CDR1 is GTSNPN, CDR2 SVGIG, per germline (reference sequence). The J segment lost 10 bases and the V segment lost 1 base, leaving 4 bases of the junction unmatched. The CDR3 has 12 residues.

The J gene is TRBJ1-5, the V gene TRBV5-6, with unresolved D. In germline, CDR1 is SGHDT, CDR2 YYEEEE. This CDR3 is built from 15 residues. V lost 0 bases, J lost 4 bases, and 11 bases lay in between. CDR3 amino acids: CASSLGGPTNQPQHF. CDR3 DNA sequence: TGTGCCAGCAGCTTGGGTGGGCCCACGAATCAGCCCCAGCATTTT.

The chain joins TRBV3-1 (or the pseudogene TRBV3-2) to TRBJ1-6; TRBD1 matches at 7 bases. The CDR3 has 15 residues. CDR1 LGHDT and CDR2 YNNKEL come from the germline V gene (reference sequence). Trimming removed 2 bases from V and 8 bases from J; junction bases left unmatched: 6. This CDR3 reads CASSQLGGAYSPLHF. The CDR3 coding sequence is TGTGCCAGCAGCCAATTAGGGGGCGCCTATTCACCCCTCCACTTT.

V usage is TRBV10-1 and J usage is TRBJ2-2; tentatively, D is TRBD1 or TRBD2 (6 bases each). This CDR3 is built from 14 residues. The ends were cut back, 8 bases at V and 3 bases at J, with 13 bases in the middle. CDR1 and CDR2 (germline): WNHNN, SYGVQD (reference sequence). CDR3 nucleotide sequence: TGCGCCAGCCGCCCGGGGGCCGACACCGGGGAGCTGTTTTTT. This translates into CASRPGADTGELFF.